A selection of T cell receptor beta chains follows, all from one sample in a study of T cells in localized non-small cell lung cancer. Produced via immunoSEQ multiplex PCR; TCRdb's table is partial and in-frame only. There are tens of thousands of clones in the sample; around 82% occur only once, and about a tenth lies in the top ten. This specimen consisted of peripheral blood, obtained before any cancer treatment. These receptors were collected from a female donor over 55 with stage I lung adenocarcinoma. Each CDR3 is given with its conserved first and last residue. A D gene is named only where the DNA matches it firmly. Some rows have no size entry. The others give once, few or many, or a class for an expanded clone.

d_call | clone_size | j_call | v_call | cdr3_aa | cdr3_nt
TRBD1 | . | TRBJ1-2 | TRBV6-5 | CASSRNPGQGRGYTF | TGTGCCAGCAGTCGCAATCCGGGACAGGGGCGAGGCTACACCTTC
TRBD1 | . | TRBJ2-5 | TRBV9 | CASSVGDRARQTQYF | TGTGCCAGCAGCGTAGGGGACAGGGCCCGACAGACCCAGTACTTC
. | . | TRBJ2-7 | TRBV6-5 | CASSYGARGSAYEQYF | TGTGCCAGCAGTTACGGCGCGAGGGGGAGCGCCTACGAGCAGTACTTC
TRBD1 | . | TRBJ1-1 | TRBV9 | CASSVDPDRGLVTEAFF | TGTGCCAGCAGCGTAGATCCCGACAGGGGGCTGGTCACTGAAGCTTTCTTT
TRBD1 | . | TRBJ1-4 | TRBV7-9 | CASSPGQGVNEKLFF | TGTGCCAGCAGCCCCGGACAGGGGGTGAATGAAAAACTGTTTTTT
. | . | TRBJ2-5 | TRBV5-4 | CASSSATMGVETQYF | TGTGCCAGCAGCTCGGCTACGATGGGGGTAGAGACCCAGTACTTC
. | . | TRBJ1-2 | TRBV7-9 | CASSIISGTNYGYTF | TGTGCCAGCAGCATCATATCAGGGACTAACTATGGCTACACCTTC
TRBD2 | . | TRBJ2-5 | TRBV15 | CATSASGSGETQYF | TGTGCCACCAGCGCGAGCGGGAGTGGTGAGACCCAGTACTTC
TRBD1 | . | TRBJ1-4 | TRBV15 | CATSRGQGNNEKLFF | TGTGCCACCAGCAGAGGACAGGGCAATAATGAAAAACTGTTTTTT
. | . | TRBJ2-2 | TRBV5-5 | CASSLFGGVGTGELFF | TGTGCCAGCAGCTTATTCGGAGGGGTCGGCACCGGGGAGCTGTTTTTT
. | . | TRBJ1-5 | TRBV7-2 | CASQLNSNQPQHF | TGTGCCAGCCAATTAAATAGCAATCAGCCCCAGCATTTT
. | few | TRBJ2-2 | TRBV6-4 | CAVGDSAMNTGELFF | TGTGCCGTGGGGGATTCGGCGATGAACACCGGGGAGCTGTTTTTT
TRBD2 | . | TRBJ2-2 | TRBV2 | CASRFASGRNTGELFF | TGTGCCAGCAGATTTGCTAGCGGGAGAAACACCGGGGAGCTGTTTTTT
TRBD1 | few | TRBJ2-7 | TRBV6-6 | CASSYKGQGSWQYF | TGTGCCAGCAGTTACAAGGGACAGGGGAGCTGGCAGTACTTC
. | . | TRBJ2-4 | TRBV6-6 | CASRDSTGLAKNIQYF | TGTGCCAGCAGGGACAGCACGGGCCTAGCCAAAAACATTCAGTACTTC
. | . | TRBJ2-7 | TRBV5-6 | CASSAGSYEQYF | TGTGCCAGCAGCGCGGGCTCCTACGAGCAGTACTTC
. | . | TRBJ1-5 | TRBV10-3 | CAVGQSNQPQHF | TGTGCCGTCGGACAGAGCAATCAGCCCCAGCATTTT